The 23 T cell receptor beta chains reported below all come from one sample, sequenced in a study of blood T cells in healthy people across ages. Together with a sample-barcoded 5' primer, a J-beta primer mix was included in a second PCR lasting about 6 to 12 cycles. TCRdb reprocessed the 5' RACE reads via MiXCR and lists one record per CDR3 protein. The sample yields hundreds of thousands of distinct CDR3 sequences, about 29% seen once. The data also belong to a second study, concerning T cells of mothers and their children.

The specimen sequenced was blood. These receptors all stem from a boy aged 2 to 10 in good health.

This clonotype was counted a few times. J is TRBJ2-5 and V is TRBV29-1; unclear D gene. Gene TRBJ2-7 matches the end of the DNA better, so the J call may be wrong. Germline loops: CDR1 SQVTM, CDR2 ANQGSEA. This CDR3 is 13 amino acids long. The CDR3 DNA is TGCAGCGTTGTCGTCCCCCACCCCTACGAGCAGTACTTC. Translated, it gives CSVVVPHPYEQYF.

The chain has TRBV29-1 and TRBJ2-1; 10 bases map to TRBD2. V shed 5 bases, J shed 5 bases, and the junction held 6 bases outside the gene matches. Germline loops: CDR1 SQVTM, CDR2 ANQGSEA. The CDR3 extends over 14 amino acids. The CDR3 loop reads CSVPLAGVDNEQFF. The CDR3 nucleotides read TGCAGCGTTCCCCTAGCGGGAGTCGACAATGAGCAGTTCTTC.

This clonotype was seen many times. This sequence joins TRBV7-6 and TRBJ2-5, with 11 nucleotides matching TRBD2. The CDR3 sequence is 18 residues long. V was pared by 1 base and J by 4 bases, with 11 bases of the junction left unmatched. Germline CDR1 is SGHVS and CDR2 is FNYEAQ. The CDR3: CASSLGSSGGNPPETQYF. The CDR3 DNA reads TGTGCCAGCAGCTTAGGGTCTAGCGGGGGGAATCCCCCAGAGACCCAGTACTTC.

This CDR3 is CASVRVSGRLTGELFF. The CDR3 nucleotides read TGTGCCAGCGTCCGGGTTAGCGGGAGACTGACCGGGGAGCTGTTTTTT. The gene calls are TRBV7-2 and TRBJ2-2, with 9 bases aligning to TRBD2. The CDR3 has 16 amino acids. With 8 bases clipped from V and 5 bases from J, the junction kept 12 bases outside the gene matches. Germline-derived CDR1 and CDR2 are SGHTA and FQGNSA.

This CDR3 is CSASGLDPAQGYTF. DNA of the CDR3: TGCAGTGCTAGTGGTCTGGATCCCGCTCAGGGCTACACCTTC. This chain uses TRBV20-1 with TRBJ1-2; the D is unclear. CDR1 is DFQATT, CDR2 SNEGSKA, per germline (reference sequence). V lost 3 bases to trimming and J lost 8 bases, with 19 bases between them. The CDR3 contains 14 residues.

This chain connects TRBV4-1 to TRBJ2-3; TRBD2 matches 13 bases. Germline trimming cut 5 bases from V and 9 bases from J; bases unmatched to any gene: 11. CDR3 length: 16 amino acids. Germline V gene data show CDR1 as MGHRA and CDR2 as YSYEKL. CDR3 coding DNA: TGCGCCAGCAGCGGCCTACTAGCGGGGGGGGGATACACGCAGTATTTT. It is translated as CASSGLLAGGGYTQYF.

V is TRBV4-3 and J is TRBJ1-1; maybe TRBD1 (5 bases). In germline, CDR1 is LGHNA, CDR2 YSLEER. V lost 5 bases to trimming and J lost 1 base, with 11 bases between them. The CDR3 is 14 amino acids. This CDR3 is CASSSGTWNTEAFF. CDR3 DNA: TGCGCCAGCAGCTCCGGGACTTGGAACACTGAAGCTTTCTTT.

The chain has TRBV6-2 or TRBV6-3 and TRBJ2-5; the D is unclear. The V and J ends lost 4 bases and 0 bases respectively, with 9 bases between them. CDR3 length: 14 residues. CDR1 and CDR2 from the germline V gene are MNHEY and SVGEGT. The CDR3 DNA sequence: TGTGCCAGCAGTTTACTTTTGTACCAAGAGACCCAGTACTTC. It specifies CASSLLLYQETQYF.

This clonotype has only a few counts. The V and J genes are TRBV4-3 and TRBJ1-2; 8 bases fit TRBD1. Germline V CDR1 and CDR2: LGHNA, YSLEER. This CDR3 has 15 residues. J lost 4 bases, V lost 1 base, and 5 bases had no gene match. Here the CDR3 DNA reads TGCGCCAGCAGCCAAGGGACAGGGAGGGCCTATGGCTACACCTTC. Translated, it gives CASSQGTGRAYGYTF.

This clonotype was counted a few times. V gene TRBV12-3 or TRBV12-4 combines with J gene TRBJ2-1; D is possibly TRBD2 (7 bases). This CDR3 has 11 residues. Trimming cost V 8 bases and J 8 bases, with 10 bases left between them. DNA of the CDR3: TGTGCCAGCGGGGGGGCCTATGAGCAGTTCTTC. It encodes CASGGAYEQFF.

This clonotype occurred a few times. This chain uses TRBV6-6 with TRBJ1-5; TRBD1 is a possible D gene (6 bases). CDR3 length equals 15 residues. Germline values: CDR1 MNHNY, CDR2 SVGAGI (reference sequence). The V end lost 6 bases, the J end lost 1 base, and 13 bases lay between the germline ends. This chain's CDR3 is CASRRRTGSNQPQHF. The CDR3 DNA reads TGTGCCAGCAGGAGAAGAACAGGGAGCAATCAGCCCCAGCATTTT.

V is TRBV30 and J is TRBJ2-7; TRBD1 aligns across 7 bases. The germline CDR1 and CDR2 sequences are GTSNPN and SVGIG (reference sequence). The CDR3 totals 13 residues. V lost 4 bases, J lost 6 bases, and 9 bases stayed unmatched. The CDR3 bases are TGTGCCTGGACTTGGGACAGTCAGGGCGAGCAGTACTTC. Translation: CAWTWDSQGEQYF.

This chain connects TRBV6-5 to TRBJ1-1, with D possibly matching TRBD1 (6 bases). Trimming stripped 7 bases from V and 3 bases from J, with 15 bases between. Germline CDR1 and CDR2: MNHEY and SVGAGI. The CDR3 contains 14 residues. CDR3: CASNPGGADTEAFF. The CDR3, as DNA: TGTGCCAGCAACCCGGGGGGGGCGGACACTGAAGCTTTCTTT.

This clonotype has a handful of counts. The V gene is TRBV12-3 or TRBV12-4, the J gene TRBJ2-1; D is ambiguous. This CDR3 is 14 amino acids long. V was shortened by 6 bases and J by 6 bases, with 15 bases between the two germline ends. CDR3 sequence (DNA): TGTGCCAGCAGCCCGGTTTATCCGAGCAATGAGCAGTTCTTC. As protein: CASSPVYPSNEQFF.

In this sample, this clonotype turned up a few times. The chain links TRBV2 to TRBJ2-4; D gene uncertain. There are 16 residues in the CDR3. CDR1 is SNHLY, CDR2 FYNNEI, per germline. Trimming cost V 3 bases and J 3 bases, with 15 bases left between them. Here the CDR3 reads CASSEPTFGDKNIQYF. DNA of the CDR3: TGTGCCAGCAGTGAGCCCACGTTTGGGGACAAAAACATTCAGTACTTC.

The J gene is TRBJ1-5, the V gene TRBV6-1; possible D gene TRBD1, 5 bases. CDR1 MNHNS and CDR2 SASEGT come from the germline V gene. The CDR3 is 15 residues long. Trimming cost V 4 bases and J 2 bases, with 12 bases left between them. CDR3 amino acids: CASSGGTGGNQPQHF. In DNA, the CDR3 is TGTGCCAGCAGTGGGGGCACAGGAGGCAATCAGCCCCAGCATTTT.

This clonotype appeared many times. The V call is TRBV27, the J call TRBJ2-5; tentatively, D is TRBD1 (7 bases). Trimming stripped 7 bases from V and 5 bases from J, with 17 bases between. The CDR3 is 14 amino acids. The V gene's germline CDR1 is MNHEY and CDR2 SMNVEV (reference sequence). The CDR3 loop reads CASKTGLGGETQYF. DNA for the CDR3: TGTGCCAGCAAGACAGGGTTAGGGGGGGAGACCCAGTACTTC.

The chain couples TRBV12-3 or TRBV12-4 to TRBJ1-2; D remains unclear. The CDR3 covers 11 residues. The V end lost 3 bases, the J end lost 9 bases, and 8 bases lay between the germline ends. The CDR3 DNA sequence: TGTGCCAGCAGTTTGGTCGAACGCTACACCTTC. It specifies CASSLVERYTF.

This clonotype has just a few counts. DNA of the CDR3: TGTGCCAGCAGCTTAACGTGGGGCAATGAGCAGTTCTTC. Protein product: CASSLTWGNEQFF. The V call is TRBV5-5, the J call TRBJ2-5; D is uncertain. Gene TRBJ2-1 matches the end of the DNA better, so the J call may be wrong. The CDR3 extends over 13 amino acids. Germline values: CDR1 SGHKS, CDR2 YYEKEE (reference sequence).

J is TRBJ1-2 and V is TRBV27; 7 bases are shared with TRBD1. CDR1 is MNHEY and CDR2 is SMNVEV in the germline V gene (reference sequence). V gave up 5 bases and J gave up 1 base; unmatched junction bases: 4. The CDR3 loop spans 14 amino acids. DNA of the CDR3: TGTGCCAGCAGTCCCCAGGGGGTTAACTATGGCTACACCTTC. It specifies CASSPQGVNYGYTF.

A few counts support this clonotype. The CDR3 DNA reads TGCAGTGCCAACCCAGGGGTCCCGGGCCAAGAGACCCAGTACTTC. Its translation: CSANPGVPGQETQYF. V usage is TRBV20-1 and J usage is TRBJ2-5; possible D gene TRBD1, 6 bases. Germline CDR1 and CDR2: DFQATT and SNEGSKA (reference sequence). The CDR3 extends over 15 amino acids. V was pared by 6 bases and J by 1 base, with 18 bases between.

The chain has TRBV20-1 and TRBJ2-1; D possibly uses TRBD1 or TRBD2 (5 bases each). The V gene's germline CDR1 is DFQATT and CDR2 SNEGSKA (reference sequence). Trimming stripped 3 bases from V and 0 bases from J, with 9 bases between. The CDR3 contains 14 residues. CDR3 nucleotide sequence: TGCAGTGCTAGCCGGGACCACTCCTACAATGAGCAGTTCTTC. This gives the protein CSASRDHSYNEQFF.

The V call is TRBV7-8, the J call TRBJ2-4; weak D call: TRBD1 (6 bases). Germline CDR1 SGHVS, CDR2 FQNEAQ. The V end was cut by 4 bases, the J end by 4 bases, with 20 bases between. The CDR3 is 17 amino acids. Here the CDR3 reads CASSSYLGRTEKNIQYF. DNA of the CDR3: TGTGCCAGCAGCTCTTATCTGGGTAGGACAGAGAAAAACATTCAGTACTTC. Together with reference TRBV7-8 and TRBJ2-4, the CDR3 gives the full variable domain: GAGVSQSPRYKVAKRGQDVALRCDPISGHVSLFWYQQALGQGPEFLTYFQNEAQLDKSGLPSDRFFAERPEGSVSTLKIQRTQQEDSAVYLCASSSYLGRTEKNIQYFGAGTRLSVL.